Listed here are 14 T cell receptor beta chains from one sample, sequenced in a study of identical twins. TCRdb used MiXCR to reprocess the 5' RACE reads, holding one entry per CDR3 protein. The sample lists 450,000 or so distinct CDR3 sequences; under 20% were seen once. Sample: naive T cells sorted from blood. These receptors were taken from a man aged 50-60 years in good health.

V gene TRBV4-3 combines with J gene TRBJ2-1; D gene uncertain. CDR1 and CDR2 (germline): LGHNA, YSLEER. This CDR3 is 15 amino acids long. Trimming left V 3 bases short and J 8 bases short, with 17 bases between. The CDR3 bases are TGCGCCAGCAGCCACGTTTACCGGGCCGAGGATGAGCAGTTCTTC. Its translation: CASSHVYRAEDEQFF.

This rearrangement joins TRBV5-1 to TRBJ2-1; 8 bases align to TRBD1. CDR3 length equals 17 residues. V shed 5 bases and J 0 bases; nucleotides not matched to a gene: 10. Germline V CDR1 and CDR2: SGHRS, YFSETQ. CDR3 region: CASRTGLQGVSYNEQFF. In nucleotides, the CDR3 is TGCGCCAGCAGAACCGGATTACAGGGGGTCTCCTACAATGAGCAGTTCTTC.

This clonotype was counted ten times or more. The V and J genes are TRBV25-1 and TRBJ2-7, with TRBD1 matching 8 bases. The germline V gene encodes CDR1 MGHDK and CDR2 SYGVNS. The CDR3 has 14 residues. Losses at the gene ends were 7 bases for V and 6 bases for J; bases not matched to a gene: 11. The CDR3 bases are TGTGCCAGCAACGGACAGGGTCGAGGCAGCGAGCAGTACTTC. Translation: CASNGQGRGSEQYF.

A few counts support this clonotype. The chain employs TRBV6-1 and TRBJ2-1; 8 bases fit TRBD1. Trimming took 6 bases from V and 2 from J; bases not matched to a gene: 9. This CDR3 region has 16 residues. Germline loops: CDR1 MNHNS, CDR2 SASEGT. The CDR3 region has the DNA TGTGCCAGCAGGGACAGGGCAATGTTGACCTACAATGAGCAGTTCTTC. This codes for CASRDRAMLTYNEQFF.

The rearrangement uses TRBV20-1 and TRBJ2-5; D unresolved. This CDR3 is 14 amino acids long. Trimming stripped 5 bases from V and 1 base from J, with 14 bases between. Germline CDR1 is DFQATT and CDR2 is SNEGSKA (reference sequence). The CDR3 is CSAPSVQRQETQYF. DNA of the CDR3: TGCAGTGCTCCCTCGGTACAGCGCCAAGAGACCCAGTACTTC.

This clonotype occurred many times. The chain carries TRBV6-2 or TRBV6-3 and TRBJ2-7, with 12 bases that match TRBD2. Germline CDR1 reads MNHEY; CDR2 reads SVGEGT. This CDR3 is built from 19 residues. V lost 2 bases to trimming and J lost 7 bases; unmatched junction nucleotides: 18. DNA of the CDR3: TGTGCCAGCAGTTACCCTCCCGGGGTGCCCGGACTAGCGGGAATGGAGCAGTACTTC. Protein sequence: CASSYPPGVPGLAGMEQYF.

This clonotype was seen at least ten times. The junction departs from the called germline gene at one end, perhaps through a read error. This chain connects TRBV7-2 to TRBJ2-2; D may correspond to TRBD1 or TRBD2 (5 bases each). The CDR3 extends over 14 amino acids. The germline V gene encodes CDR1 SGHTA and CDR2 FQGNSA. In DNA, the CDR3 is TGCGCCAGCAGCTTGGGACGCAACACCGGGGAGCTGTTTTTT. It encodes CASSLGRNTGELFF.

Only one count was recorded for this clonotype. The CDR3 DNA reads TGCAGTGCTATAAGAGGGAGTCGGAACAATCAGCCCCAGCATTTT. This encodes CSAIRGSRNNQPQHF. J is TRBJ1-5 and V is TRBV20-1; D remains ambiguous. The germline V and J ends were trimmed by 4 bases and 3 bases, with 16 bases remaining between them. The V gene's germline CDR1 is DFQATT and CDR2 SNEGSKA (reference sequence). The CDR3 totals 15 residues.

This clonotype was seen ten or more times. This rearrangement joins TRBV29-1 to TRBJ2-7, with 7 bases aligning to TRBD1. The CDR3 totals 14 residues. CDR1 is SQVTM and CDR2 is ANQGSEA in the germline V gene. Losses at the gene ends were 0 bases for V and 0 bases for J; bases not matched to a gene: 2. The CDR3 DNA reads TGCAGCGTTGAAGATCGGGACAGCTCCTACGAGCAGTACTTC. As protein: CSVEDRDSSYEQYF.

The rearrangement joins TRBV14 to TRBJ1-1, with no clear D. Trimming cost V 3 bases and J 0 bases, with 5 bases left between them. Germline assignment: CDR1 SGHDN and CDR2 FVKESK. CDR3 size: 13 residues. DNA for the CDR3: TGTGCCAGCAGCCAGAAATTGAACACTGAAGCTTTCTTT. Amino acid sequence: CASSQKLNTEAFF.

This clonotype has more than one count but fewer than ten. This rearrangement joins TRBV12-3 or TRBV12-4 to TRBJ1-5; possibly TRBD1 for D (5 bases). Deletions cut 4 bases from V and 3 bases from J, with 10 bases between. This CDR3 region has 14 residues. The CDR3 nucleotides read TGTGCCAGCAGTTGGGGACTGGCCAATCAGCCCCAGCATTTT. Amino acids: CASSWGLANQPQHF.

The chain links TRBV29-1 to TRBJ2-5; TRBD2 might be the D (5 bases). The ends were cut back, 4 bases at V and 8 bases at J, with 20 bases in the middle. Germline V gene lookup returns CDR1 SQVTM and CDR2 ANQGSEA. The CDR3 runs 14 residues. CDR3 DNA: TGCAGCGTTGTAGACCCGGAGAGGAGGCAAACCCAGTACTTC. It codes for CSVVDPERRQTQYF.

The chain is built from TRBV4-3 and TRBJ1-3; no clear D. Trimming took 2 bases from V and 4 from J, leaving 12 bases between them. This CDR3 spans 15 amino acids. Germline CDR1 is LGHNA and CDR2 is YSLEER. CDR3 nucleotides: TGCGCCAGCAGCCAATTGCCTAGCGGGGGAAACACCATATATTTT. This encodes CASSQLPSGGNTIYF.

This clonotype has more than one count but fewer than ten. The CDR3 DNA follows: TGCGCCAGCAGCTTGGCGGGGACCGAGCAGTACTTC. Encoded protein: CASSLAGTEQYF. V and J are TRBV5-1 and TRBJ2-7, with D possibly being TRBD1 or TRBD2 (5 bases each). V lost 0 bases to trimming and J lost 6 bases, with 7 bases between them. The CDR3 covers 12 residues. CDR1 and CDR2 (germline): SGHRS, YFSETQ.